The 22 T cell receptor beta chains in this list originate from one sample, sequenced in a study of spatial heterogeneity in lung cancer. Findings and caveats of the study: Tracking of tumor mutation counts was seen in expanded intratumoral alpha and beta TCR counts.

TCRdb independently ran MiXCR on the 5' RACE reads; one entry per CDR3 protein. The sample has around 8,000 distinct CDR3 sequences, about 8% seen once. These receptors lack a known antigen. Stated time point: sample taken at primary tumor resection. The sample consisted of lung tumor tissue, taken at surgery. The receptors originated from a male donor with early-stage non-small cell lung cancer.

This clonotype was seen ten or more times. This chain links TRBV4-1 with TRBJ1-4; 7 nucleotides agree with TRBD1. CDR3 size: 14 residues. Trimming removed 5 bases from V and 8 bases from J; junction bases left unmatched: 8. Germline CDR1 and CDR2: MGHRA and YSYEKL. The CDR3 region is CASSSRQGGEKLFF. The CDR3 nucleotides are TGCGCCAGCAGCTCACGACAGGGCGGCGAAAAACTGTTTTTT.

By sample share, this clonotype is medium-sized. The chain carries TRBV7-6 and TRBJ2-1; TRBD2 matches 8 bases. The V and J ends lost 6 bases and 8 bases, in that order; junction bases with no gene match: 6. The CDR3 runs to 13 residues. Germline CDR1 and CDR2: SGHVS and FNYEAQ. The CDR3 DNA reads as TGTGCCAGCAGTTGGACTAGCACCCATGAGCAGTTCTTC. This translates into CASSWTSTHEQFF.

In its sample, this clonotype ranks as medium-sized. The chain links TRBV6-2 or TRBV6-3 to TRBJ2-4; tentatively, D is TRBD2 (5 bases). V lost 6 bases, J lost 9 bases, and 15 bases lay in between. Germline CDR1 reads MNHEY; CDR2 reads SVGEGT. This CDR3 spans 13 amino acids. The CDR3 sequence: CASSEDPEGIQYF. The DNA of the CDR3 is TGTGCCAGCAGCGAGGACCCAGAGGGCATTCAGTACTTC.

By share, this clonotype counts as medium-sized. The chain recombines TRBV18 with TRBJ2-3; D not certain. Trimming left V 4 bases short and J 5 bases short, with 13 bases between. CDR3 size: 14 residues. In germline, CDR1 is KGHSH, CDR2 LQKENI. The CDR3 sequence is CASSLDSAGDTQYF. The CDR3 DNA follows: TGTGCCAGCTCACTAGACTCGGCCGGAGATACGCAGTATTTT.

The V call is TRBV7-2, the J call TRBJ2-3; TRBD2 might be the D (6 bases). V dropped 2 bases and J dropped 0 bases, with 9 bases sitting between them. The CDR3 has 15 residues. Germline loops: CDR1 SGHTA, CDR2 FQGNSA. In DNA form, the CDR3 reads TGTGCCAGCAGCTTATATGGGACTAGCACAGATACGCAGTATTTT. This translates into CASSLYGTSTDTQYF.

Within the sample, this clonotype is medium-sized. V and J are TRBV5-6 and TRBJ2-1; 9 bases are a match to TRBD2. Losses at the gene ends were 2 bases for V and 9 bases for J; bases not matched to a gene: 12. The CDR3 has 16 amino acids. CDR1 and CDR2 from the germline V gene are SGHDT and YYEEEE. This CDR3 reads CASSFLLVAGAGEQFF. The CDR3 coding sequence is TGTGCCAGCAGCTTTCTTTTGGTAGCGGGAGCGGGTGAGCAGTTCTTC.

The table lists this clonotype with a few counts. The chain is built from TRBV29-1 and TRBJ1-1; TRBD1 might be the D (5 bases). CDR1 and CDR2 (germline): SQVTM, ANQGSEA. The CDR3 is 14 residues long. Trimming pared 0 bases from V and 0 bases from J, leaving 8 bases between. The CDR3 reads CSVEDGHLNTEAFF. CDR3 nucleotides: TGCAGCGTTGAAGATGGACACCTGAACACTGAAGCTTTCTTT.

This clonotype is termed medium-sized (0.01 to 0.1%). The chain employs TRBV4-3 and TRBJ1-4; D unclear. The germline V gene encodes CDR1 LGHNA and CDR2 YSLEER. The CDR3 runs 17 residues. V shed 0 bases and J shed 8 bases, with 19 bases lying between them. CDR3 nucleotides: TGCGCCAGCAGCCAAGATTCAACCAGACTAATTGGGGAAAAACTGTTTTTT. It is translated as CASSQDSTRLIGEKLFF.

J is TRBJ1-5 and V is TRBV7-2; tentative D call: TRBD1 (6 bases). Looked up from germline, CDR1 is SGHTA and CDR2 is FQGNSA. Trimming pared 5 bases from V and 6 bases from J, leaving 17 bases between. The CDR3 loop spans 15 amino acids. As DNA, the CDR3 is TGTGCCAGCAGCCCCGGGGGACAAAGGTCTCAGCCCCAGCATTTT. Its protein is CASSPGGQRSQPQHF.

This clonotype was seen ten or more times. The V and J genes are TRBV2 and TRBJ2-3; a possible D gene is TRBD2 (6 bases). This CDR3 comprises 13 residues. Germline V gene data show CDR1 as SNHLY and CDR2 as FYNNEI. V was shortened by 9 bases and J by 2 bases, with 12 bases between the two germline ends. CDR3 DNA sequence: TGTGCCAGTGTAGCGGACTTCACAGATACGCAGTATTTT. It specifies CASVADFTDTQYF.

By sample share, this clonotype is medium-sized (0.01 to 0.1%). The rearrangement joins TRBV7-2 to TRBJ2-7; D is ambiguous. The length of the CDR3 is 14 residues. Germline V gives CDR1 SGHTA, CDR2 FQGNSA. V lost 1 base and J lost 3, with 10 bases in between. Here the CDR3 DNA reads TGTGCCAGCAGCTTAGGCCCCAGGATCTACGAGCAGTACTTC. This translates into CASSLGPRIYEQYF.

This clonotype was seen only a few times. The CDR3 DNA is TGTGCCAGCAGCCCCAACCTAGCTGTCGAGCAGTACTTC. This codes for CASSPNLAVEQYF. The chain uses TRBV6-5 and TRBJ2-7, with D perhaps matching TRBD2 (5 bases). CDR3 length: 13 amino acids. V was clipped by 6 bases and J by 6 bases, with 15 bases between them. Per germline, CDR1 MNHEY and CDR2 SVGAGI.

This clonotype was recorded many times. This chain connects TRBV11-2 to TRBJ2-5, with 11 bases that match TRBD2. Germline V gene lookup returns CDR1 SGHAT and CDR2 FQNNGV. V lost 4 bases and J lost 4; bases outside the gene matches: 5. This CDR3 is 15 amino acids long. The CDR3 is CASSSGLAVGETQYF. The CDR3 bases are TGTGCCAGCAGCTCGGGACTAGCGGTAGGAGAGACCCAGTACTTC.

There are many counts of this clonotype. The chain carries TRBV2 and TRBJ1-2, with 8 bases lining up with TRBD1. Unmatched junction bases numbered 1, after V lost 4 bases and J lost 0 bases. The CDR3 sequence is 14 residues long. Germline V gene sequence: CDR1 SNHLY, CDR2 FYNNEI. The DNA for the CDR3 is TGTGCCAGCAGTGGGACAGGGACTAACTATGGCTACACCTTC. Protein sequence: CASSGTGTNYGYTF. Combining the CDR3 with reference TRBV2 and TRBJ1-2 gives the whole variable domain EPEVTQTPSHQVTQMGQEVILRCVPISNHLYFYWYRQILGQKVEFLVSFYNNEISEKSEIFDDQFSVERPDGSNFTLKIRSTKLEDSAMYFCASSGTGTNYGYTFGSGTRLTVV.

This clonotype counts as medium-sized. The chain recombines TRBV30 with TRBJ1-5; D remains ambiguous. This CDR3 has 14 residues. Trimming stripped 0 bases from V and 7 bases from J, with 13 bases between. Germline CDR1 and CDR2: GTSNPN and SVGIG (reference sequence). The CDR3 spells CAWSVARERQPQHF. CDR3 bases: TGTGCCTGGAGTGTAGCCCGGGAGAGGCAGCCCCAGCATTTT.

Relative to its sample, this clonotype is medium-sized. CDR3 sequence reads: CASSKGRKPPSDTQYF. The CDR3 nucleotides are TGTGCCAGTAGTAAGGGACGGAAGCCTCCTTCCGATACGCAGTATTTT. The chain carries TRBV19 and TRBJ2-3; perhaps D is TRBD1 or TRBD2 (5 bases each). The CDR3 has 16 residues. Trimming removed 4 bases from V and 6 bases from J, with 20 bases in between. CDR1 LNHDA and CDR2 SQIVND come from the germline V gene (reference sequence).

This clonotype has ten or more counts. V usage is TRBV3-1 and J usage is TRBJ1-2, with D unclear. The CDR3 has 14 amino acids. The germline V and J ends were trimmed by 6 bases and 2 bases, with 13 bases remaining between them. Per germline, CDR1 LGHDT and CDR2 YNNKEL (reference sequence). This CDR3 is CASSLNQPNYGYTF. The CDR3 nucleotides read TGTGCCAGCAGTTTAAACCAGCCCAACTATGGCTACACCTTC.

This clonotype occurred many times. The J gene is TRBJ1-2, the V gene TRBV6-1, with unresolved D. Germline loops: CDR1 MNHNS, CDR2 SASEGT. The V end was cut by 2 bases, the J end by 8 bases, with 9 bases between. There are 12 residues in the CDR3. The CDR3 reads CASSEQARGYTF. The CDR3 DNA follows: TGTGCCAGCAGTGAACAGGCGCGGGGCTACACCTTC.

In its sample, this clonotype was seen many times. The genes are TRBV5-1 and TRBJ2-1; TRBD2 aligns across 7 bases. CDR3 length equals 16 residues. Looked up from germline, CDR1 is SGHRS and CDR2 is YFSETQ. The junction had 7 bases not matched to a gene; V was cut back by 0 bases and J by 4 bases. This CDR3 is CASSLGGGSRYNEQFF. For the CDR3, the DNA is TGCGCCAGCAGCTTGGGAGGCGGGAGTCGGTACAATGAGCAGTTCTTC.

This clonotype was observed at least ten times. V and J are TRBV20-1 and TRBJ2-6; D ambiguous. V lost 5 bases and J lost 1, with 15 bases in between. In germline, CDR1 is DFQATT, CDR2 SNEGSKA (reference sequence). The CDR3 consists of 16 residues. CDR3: CSAAAPSGSGANVLTF. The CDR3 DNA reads TGCAGTGCTGCAGCCCCTTCTGGGTCTGGGGCCAACGTCCTGACTTTC.

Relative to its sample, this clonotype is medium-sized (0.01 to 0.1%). The CDR3 region is CASSYAGLAANEQFF. In DNA form, the CDR3 reads TGTGCCAGCAGTTACGCAGGACTAGCAGCCAATGAGCAGTTCTTC. The J gene is TRBJ2-1, the V gene TRBV6-5; 8 nucleotides line up with TRBD2. Germline V gene lookup returns CDR1 MNHEY and CDR2 SVGAGI. The CDR3 is 15 amino acids. With V trimmed by 2 bases and J by 6 bases, 6 bases remained unmatched.

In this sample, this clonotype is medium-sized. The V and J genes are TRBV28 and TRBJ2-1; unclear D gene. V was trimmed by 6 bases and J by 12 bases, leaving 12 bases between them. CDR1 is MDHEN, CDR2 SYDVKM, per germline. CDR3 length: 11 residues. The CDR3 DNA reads TGTGCCAGCAGGCGTTCGGGCATGCAGTTCTTC. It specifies CASRRSGMQFF.